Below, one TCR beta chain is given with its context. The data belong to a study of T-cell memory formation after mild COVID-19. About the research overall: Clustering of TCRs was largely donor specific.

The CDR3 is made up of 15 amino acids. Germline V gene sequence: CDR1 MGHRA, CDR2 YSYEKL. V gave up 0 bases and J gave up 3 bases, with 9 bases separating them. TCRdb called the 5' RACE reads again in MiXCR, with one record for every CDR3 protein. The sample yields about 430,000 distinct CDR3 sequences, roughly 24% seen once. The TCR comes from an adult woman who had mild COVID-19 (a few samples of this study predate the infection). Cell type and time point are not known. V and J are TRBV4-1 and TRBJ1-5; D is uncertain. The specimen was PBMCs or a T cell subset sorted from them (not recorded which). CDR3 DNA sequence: TGCGCCAGCAGCCAAGACGGCCAGCCCAATCAGCCCCAGCATTTT. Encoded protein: CASSQDGQPNQPQHF.